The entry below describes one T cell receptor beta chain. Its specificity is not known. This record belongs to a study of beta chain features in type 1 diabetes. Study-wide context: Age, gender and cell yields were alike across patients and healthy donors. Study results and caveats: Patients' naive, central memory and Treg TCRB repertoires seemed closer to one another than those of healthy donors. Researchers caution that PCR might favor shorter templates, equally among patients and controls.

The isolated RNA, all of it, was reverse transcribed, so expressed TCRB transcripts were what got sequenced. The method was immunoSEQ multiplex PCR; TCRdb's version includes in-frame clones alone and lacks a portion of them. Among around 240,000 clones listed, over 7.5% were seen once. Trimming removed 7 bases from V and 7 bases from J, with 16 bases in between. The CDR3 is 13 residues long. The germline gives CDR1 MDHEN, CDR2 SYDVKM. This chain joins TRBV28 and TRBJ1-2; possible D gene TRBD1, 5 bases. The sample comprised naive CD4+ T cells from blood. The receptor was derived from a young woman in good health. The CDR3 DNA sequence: TGTGCCAGCATCCCCGGGGGGGTAACTGGCTACACCTTC. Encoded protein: CASIPGGVTGYTF.